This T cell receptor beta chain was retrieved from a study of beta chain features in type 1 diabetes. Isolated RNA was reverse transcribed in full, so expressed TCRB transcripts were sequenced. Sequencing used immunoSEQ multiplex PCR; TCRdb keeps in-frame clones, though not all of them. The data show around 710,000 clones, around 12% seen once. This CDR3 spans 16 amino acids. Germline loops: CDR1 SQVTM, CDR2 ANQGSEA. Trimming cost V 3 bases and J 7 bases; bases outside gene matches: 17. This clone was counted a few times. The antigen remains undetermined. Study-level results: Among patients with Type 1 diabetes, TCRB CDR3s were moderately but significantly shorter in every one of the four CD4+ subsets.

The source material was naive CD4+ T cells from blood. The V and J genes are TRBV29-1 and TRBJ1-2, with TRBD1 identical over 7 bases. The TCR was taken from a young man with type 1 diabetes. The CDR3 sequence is CSVDAEGQVGLGGYTF. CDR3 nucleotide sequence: TGCAGCGTTGATGCCGAAGGACAGGTGGGATTGGGTGGCTACACCTTC.